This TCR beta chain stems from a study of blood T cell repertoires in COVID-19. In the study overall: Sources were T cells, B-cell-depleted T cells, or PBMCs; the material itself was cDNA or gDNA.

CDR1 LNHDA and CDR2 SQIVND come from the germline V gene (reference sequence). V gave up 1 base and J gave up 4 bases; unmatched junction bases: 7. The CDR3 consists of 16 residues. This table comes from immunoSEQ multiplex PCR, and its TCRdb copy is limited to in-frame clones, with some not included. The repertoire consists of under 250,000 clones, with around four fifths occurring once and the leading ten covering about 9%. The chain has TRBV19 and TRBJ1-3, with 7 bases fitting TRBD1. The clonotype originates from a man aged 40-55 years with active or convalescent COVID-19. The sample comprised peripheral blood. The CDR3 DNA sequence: TGTGCCAGTAGTATAGTAACAGGGGCGCTGGGAAACACCATATATTTT. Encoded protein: CASSIVTGALGNTIYF.